A selection of T cell receptor beta chains follows, all from one sample in a study of blood T cell repertoires in COVID-19. TCRdb keeps only in-frame clones here, not all; method: immunoSEQ multiplex PCR. The sample has about 140,000 clones, about nine tenths seen once; the top ten hold about 11%. What was sequenced was peripheral blood. The receptor set was obtained from a man over 45 with active or convalescent COVID-19. Both conserved end residues are part of each CDR3. The order of the fields is CDR3 DNA, CDR3 protein, clone size, J gene, V gene, D gene. The D gene is left open where the match is weak. A clone size is listed for some rows: how often the clone was seen (once, few, many), or a class if it is expanded.

cdr3_nt: TGTGCCAGCAGCCTCTACCCATCCTCTAGCGGGCGGAGCACAGATACGCAGTATTTT
cdr3_aa: CASSLYPSSSGRSTDTQYF
clone_size: .
j_call: TRBJ2-3
v_call: TRBV7-2
d_call: TRBD2

cdr3_nt: TGTGCCAGCAGCTTGGGTATGGGTGGGACAGGGCGAGAAAAACTGTTTTTT
cdr3_aa: CASSLGMGGTGREKLFF
clone_size: .
j_call: TRBJ1-4
v_call: TRBV28
d_call: TRBD1

cdr3_nt: TGTGCCAGCAGCCCCCCGGGCTCTGGGGCCAACGTCCTGACTTTC
cdr3_aa: CASSPPGSGANVLTF
clone_size: .
j_call: TRBJ2-6
v_call: TRBV2
d_call: .

cdr3_nt: TGTGCCAGCAGCAAAGTACTAGCGGGACGCTACGAGCAGTACTTC
cdr3_aa: CASSKVLAGRYEQYF
clone_size: .
j_call: TRBJ2-7
v_call: TRBV21-1
d_call: .

cdr3_nt: TGTGCCAGCAGTTACAGGGACAACTACGAGCAGTACTTC
cdr3_aa: CASSYRDNYEQYF
clone_size: few
j_call: TRBJ2-7
v_call: TRBV6-2/TRBV6-3
d_call: .

cdr3_nt: TGTGCCGCCCGCAGGGGGCAAGAGACCCAGTACTTC
cdr3_aa: CAARRGQETQYF
clone_size: .
j_call: TRBJ2-5
v_call: TRBV12-3/TRBV12-4
d_call: TRBD1

cdr3_nt: TGCGCCAGCAGCTTGGGACTAGCGGGAGTGAGAGTGGACGAGCAGTACTTC
cdr3_aa: CASSLGLAGVRVDEQYF
clone_size: .
j_call: TRBJ2-7
v_call: TRBV5-1
d_call: TRBD2

cdr3_nt: TGCGCCAGCAGCTCTAGGGGACAGGGTTCCTACAATGAGCAGTTCTTC
cdr3_aa: CASSSRGQGSYNEQFF
clone_size: .
j_call: TRBJ2-1
v_call: TRBV5-1
d_call: TRBD1

cdr3_nt: TGTGCCACCAGTGACTTCACCCCTAGGGGCCACGATGAAAAACTGTTTTTT
cdr3_aa: CATSDFTPRGHDEKLFF
clone_size: .
j_call: TRBJ1-4
v_call: TRBV24-1
d_call: .

cdr3_nt: TGCGCCAGCAGCTTGATCCAGGGTAGTAATGAAAAACTGTTTTTT
cdr3_aa: CASSLIQGSNEKLFF
clone_size: .
j_call: TRBJ1-4
v_call: TRBV5-1
d_call: .

cdr3_nt: TGTGCCAGCAGCAAAACAGTGGGAGTTTCTGAGGCTTTCTTT
cdr3_aa: CASSKTVGVSEAFF
clone_size: .
j_call: TRBJ1-1
v_call: TRBV7-3
d_call: .

cdr3_nt: TGTGCCAGCAGCTTATCAGGGGCAGCAACTAATGAAAAACTGTTTTTT
cdr3_aa: CASSLSGAATNEKLFF
clone_size: .
j_call: TRBJ1-4
v_call: TRBV5-5
d_call: .

cdr3_nt: TGTGCCAGCTCACCTGGGACACGCAATCAGCCCCAGCATTTT
cdr3_aa: CASSPGTRNQPQHF
clone_size: .
j_call: TRBJ1-5
v_call: TRBV18
d_call: .

cdr3_nt: TGTGCCAGCAGCCAAGATCATGGTGAGAGGCAGTATTTT
cdr3_aa: CASSQDHGERQYF
clone_size: .
j_call: TRBJ2-3
v_call: TRBV4-2
d_call: .

cdr3_nt: TGTGCCAGCAGCGTAGCTACGAAGGGGGATACGCAGTATTTT
cdr3_aa: CASSVATKGDTQYF
clone_size: .
j_call: TRBJ2-3
v_call: TRBV9
d_call: .

cdr3_nt: TGCGCCAGTCGGACAGGGGTACGAGAGACCCAGTACTTC
cdr3_aa: CASRTGVRETQYF
clone_size: once
j_call: TRBJ2-5
v_call: TRBV5-1
d_call: TRBD1

cdr3_nt: TGTGCCAGCAGCCCACGGACTAGCGCCTACAATGAGCAGTTCTTC
cdr3_aa: CASSPRTSAYNEQFF
clone_size: .
j_call: TRBJ2-1
v_call: TRBV7-8
d_call: TRBD2

cdr3_nt: TGTGCCAGCAGCCCAGGGGGGAACAGGGTCTCTGGGGCCAACGTCCTGACTTTC
cdr3_aa: CASSPGGNRVSGANVLTF
clone_size: once
j_call: TRBJ2-6
v_call: TRBV13
d_call: .